This T cell receptor (beta chain) was sequenced in a study of blood T cell repertoires in COVID-19. The CDR3 is 13 amino acids. V was clipped by 5 bases and J by 6 bases; unmatched bases: 5. Sequencing was performed with immunoSEQ multiplex PCR; in TCRdb, only in-frame clones are kept and a portion is missing. The sample yields around 39,000 clones, over 70% seen once. The chain links TRBV12-3 or TRBV12-4 to TRBJ1-2, with TRBD1 identical over 8 bases. Sequencing was performed on peripheral blood. This receptor was taken from a human donor in a cohort sampled during active COVID-19. Here the CDR3 reads CASSPGQGNGYTF. CDR3 in DNA: TGTGCCAGCAGTCCCGGACAGGGTAATGGCTACACCTTC.